This TCR beta chain is drawn from a study of blood T cells in healthy people across ages. General study points: Relative to aged donors, long-lived donors carried more naive CD4+ cells and displayed higher diversity.

Together with a sample-barcoded 5' primer, a J-beta primer mix was included in a second PCR lasting roughly 6 to 12 cycles. One entry per CDR3 protein results from TCRdb running MiXCR on the 5' RACE reads. The sample contains 1.5 million to 2 million distinct CDR3 sequences, roughly 49% of which appear only once. Comment on this clonotype: Antigen: not known.

Every sample yielded at least 6.5 million isolated PBMCs. This CDR3 region has 14 residues. The junction had 4 bases not matched to a gene; V was cut back by 4 bases and J by 8 bases. Germline CDR1 SQVTM, CDR2 ANQGSEA. Sequencing input: blood. The TCR comes from a woman in her thirties or forties in good health. The chain carries TRBV29-1 and TRBJ2-1, with 14 bases aligning to TRBD2. The CDR3, as DNA: TGCAGCGTTGGGGGACTAGCGGGGGAAGATGAGCAGTTCTTC. Its translation is CSVGGLAGEDEQFF.